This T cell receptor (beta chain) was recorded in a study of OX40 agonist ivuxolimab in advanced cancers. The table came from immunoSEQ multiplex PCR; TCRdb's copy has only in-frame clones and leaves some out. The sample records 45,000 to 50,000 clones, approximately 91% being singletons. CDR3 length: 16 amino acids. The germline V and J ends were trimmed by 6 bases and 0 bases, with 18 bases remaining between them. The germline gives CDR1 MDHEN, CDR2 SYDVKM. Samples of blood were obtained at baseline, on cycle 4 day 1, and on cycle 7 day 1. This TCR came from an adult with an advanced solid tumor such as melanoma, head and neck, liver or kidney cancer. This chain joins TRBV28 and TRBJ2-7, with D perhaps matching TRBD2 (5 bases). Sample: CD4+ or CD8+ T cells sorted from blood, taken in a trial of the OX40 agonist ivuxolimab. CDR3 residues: CASRGRELGFSYEQYF. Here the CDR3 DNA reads TGTGCCAGCAGAGGAAGGGAGCTAGGCTTCTCCTACGAGCAGTACTTC.